This section outlines one T cell receptor beta chain sequence together with its context. The entry originates in a study of blood T cell repertoires in COVID-19. Donors were grouped by their self-reported clinical history. This CDR3 is 12 amino acids long. Looked up from germline, CDR1 is MDHEN and CDR2 is SYDVKM. In the authors' methods: Amplification of reference gene primers provided the estimated nucleated cell counts. Clones were read by immunoSEQ multiplex PCR, and TCRdb kept only the in-frame ones, dropping some. V and J calls and clone size come straight from that table; D and trimming were deduced from the DNA. The sample lists about 200,000 clones; about nine tenths were seen once.

Sequencing used PBMCs or T cells enriched from blood (not recorded which). The receptor's source is a woman aged 25 to 39 who had recovered from COVID-19. This sequence joins TRBV28 and TRBJ2-1; 10 bases agree with TRBD2. The CDR3 region is CALSGRWGEQFF. The CDR3 coding sequence is TGTGCTCTTAGCGGGAGGTGGGGTGAGCAGTTCTTC.